A selection of T cell receptor beta chains follows, all from one sample in a study of T cells after yellow fever vaccination. TCRdb ran MiXCR on the 5' RACE reads and lists one entry per CDR3 protein. Here the sample spans 360,000 or so distinct CDR3 sequences, 11% being singletons. The material sequenced was PBMCs, taken on the day of the first yellow fever vaccination. The receptors stem from a man between 18 and 35 years old who received the YFV17D yellow fever vaccine. The CDR3 runs from the conserved cysteine through the conserved F or W. A D gene is named only where the DNA matches it firmly. A row's size may be missing; if present it is once, few, many or a size class.

clone_size: NA
v_call: TRBV6-2/TRBV6-3
d_call: NA
j_call: TRBJ2-1
cdr3_nt: TGTGCCAGCACCCAGCGGTTGGATTGGTTAAGGGGCGGTAAATCCTACAATGAGCAGTTCTTC
cdr3_aa: CASTQRLDWLRGGKSYNEQFF

clone_size: few
v_call: TRBV5-1
d_call: NA
j_call: TRBJ2-1
cdr3_nt: TGCGCCAGCAGCTTGGCCGGAGCTGCCTACAATGAGCAGTTCTTC
cdr3_aa: CASSLAGAAYNEQFF

clone_size: NA
v_call: TRBV11-1
d_call: NA
j_call: TRBJ2-6
cdr3_nt: TGTGCCAGCAGTCAAGCGGCAGGGGGGGCGACTGGGGCCAACGTCCTGACTTTC
cdr3_aa: CASSQAAGGATGANVLTF

clone_size: NA
v_call: TRBV7-8
d_call: TRBD1
j_call: TRBJ1-1
cdr3_nt: TGTGCCAGCACTCTAGGGGGCGGAATGAACACTGAAGCTTTCTTT
cdr3_aa: CASTLGGGMNTEAFF

clone_size: NA
v_call: TRBV7-9
d_call: NA
j_call: TRBJ1-6
cdr3_nt: TGTGCCAGCAGCTTACTTGGGGAGGGGGAATTTTCACCCCTCCACTTT
cdr3_aa: CASSLLGEGEFSPLHF

clone_size: NA
v_call: TRBV6-4
d_call: TRBD1
j_call: TRBJ2-3
cdr3_nt: TGTGCCAGCAGTGACGGGTATACAGGGGCAGATACGCAGTATTTT
cdr3_aa: CASSDGYTGADTQYF

clone_size: NA
v_call: TRBV5-1
d_call: TRBD2
j_call: TRBJ2-3
cdr3_nt: TGCGCCAGCAGCCCCGGACTAGCGGGGATTACGCAGTATTTT
cdr3_aa: CASSPGLAGITQYF

clone_size: NA
v_call: TRBV7-2
d_call: NA
j_call: TRBJ2-5
cdr3_nt: TGTGCCAGTACGGAGAATCAAGAGACCCAGTACTTC
cdr3_aa: CASTENQETQYF

clone_size: many
v_call: TRBV20-1
d_call: NA
j_call: TRBJ2-2
cdr3_nt: TGCAGTGCTAGAGGAAATACTCGGTCGAACACCGGGGAGCTGTTTTTT
cdr3_aa: CSARGNTRSNTGELFF

clone_size: many
v_call: TRBV7-2
d_call: NA
j_call: TRBJ2-3
cdr3_nt: TGCGCCAGCAGTTTGGACAGAAGCACAGATACGCAGTATTTT
cdr3_aa: CASSLDRSTDTQYF

clone_size: few
v_call: TRBV12-3/TRBV12-4
d_call: NA
j_call: TRBJ1-1
cdr3_nt: TGTGCCAGCAGTTTTTTCGCAGGCTCTGGATTT
cdr3_aa: CASSFFAGSGF

clone_size: few
v_call: TRBV12-3/TRBV12-4
d_call: NA
j_call: TRBJ1-1
cdr3_nt: TGTGCCAGCAGTTTATATAGAGCTGAAGCTTTCTTT
cdr3_aa: CASSLYRAEAFF

clone_size: NA
v_call: TRBV4-1
d_call: NA
j_call: TRBJ1-6
cdr3_nt: TGCGCCAGCAGCCCCACCGGGGGCAGCGGTTCACCCCTCCACTTT
cdr3_aa: CASSPTGGSGSPLHF

clone_size: NA
v_call: TRBV7-3
d_call: NA
j_call: TRBJ2-2
cdr3_nt: TGTGCCAGCAGCACATCTAACGGGGAGCTGTTTTTT
cdr3_aa: CASSTSNGELFF

clone_size: NA
v_call: TRBV5-6
d_call: NA
j_call: TRBJ1-6
cdr3_nt: TGTGCCAGCAGCGCCTACCGGAATTCACCCCTCCACTTT
cdr3_aa: CASSAYRNSPLHF

clone_size: few
v_call: TRBV27
d_call: NA
j_call: TRBJ1-6
cdr3_nt: TGTGCCAGCAGTTTATCAGTCAGTTGGAATTCACCCCTCCACTTT
cdr3_aa: CASSLSVSWNSPLHF

clone_size: NA
v_call: TRBV30
d_call: NA
j_call: TRBJ2-5
cdr3_nt: TGTGCCTGGAGACACATCCAGGAGACCCAGTACTTC
cdr3_aa: CAWRHIQETQYF

clone_size: few
v_call: TRBV4-2
d_call: NA
j_call: TRBJ1-3
cdr3_nt: TGTGCCAGCAGCCAACAAGGGAGCTCTGGAAACACCATATATTTT
cdr3_aa: CASSQQGSSGNTIYF

clone_size: NA
v_call: TRBV7-9
d_call: NA
j_call: TRBJ2-5
cdr3_nt: TGTGCCAGCAGCCCTAGAGACAACAATCAAGAGACCCAGTACTTC
cdr3_aa: CASSPRDNNQETQYF

clone_size: few
v_call: TRBV5-1
d_call: NA
j_call: TRBJ2-2
cdr3_nt: TGCGCCAGCAGCTTGAGGGGGATCCGGGACACCGGGGAGCTGTTTTTT
cdr3_aa: CASSLRGIRDTGELFF

clone_size: NA
v_call: TRBV4-3
d_call: NA
j_call: TRBJ1-4
cdr3_nt: TGCGCCAGCAGCCAAGGAGGGGAGATTGGTGAAAAACTGTTTTTT
cdr3_aa: CASSQGGEIGEKLFF

clone_size: few
v_call: TRBV5-5
d_call: NA
j_call: TRBJ1-2
cdr3_nt: TGTGCCAGCAGCCTGGACAGCCTGTGGGGCTACACCTTC
cdr3_aa: CASSLDSLWGYTF

clone_size: NA
v_call: TRBV11-2
d_call: NA
j_call: TRBJ2-7
cdr3_nt: TGTGCCAGCAGCCTATATCCAGGGGGGATGAGCTCCTACGAGCAGTACTTC
cdr3_aa: CASSLYPGGMSSYEQYF

clone_size: many
v_call: TRBV5-5
d_call: NA
j_call: TRBJ1-5
cdr3_nt: TGTGCCAGCAGCTTTCCCAATCAGCCCCAGCATTTT
cdr3_aa: CASSFPNQPQHF

clone_size: NA
v_call: TRBV5-1
d_call: NA
j_call: TRBJ2-3
cdr3_nt: TGCGCCAGCAAAGAGGACCTCGGGGACCCCACAGATACGCAGTATTTT
cdr3_aa: CASKEDLGDPTDTQYF

clone_size: few
v_call: TRBV6-6
d_call: NA
j_call: TRBJ1-1
cdr3_nt: TGTGCCAGCAGAGGGAGGGTGACTGAAGCTTTCTTT
cdr3_aa: CASRGRVTEAFF

clone_size: NA
v_call: TRBV5-6
d_call: NA
j_call: TRBJ1-5
cdr3_nt: TGTGCCAGCAGCTACGACAGTGACCACCAGCCCCAGCATTTT
cdr3_aa: CASSYDSDHQPQHF

clone_size: few
v_call: TRBV11-1
d_call: TRBD2
j_call: TRBJ2-1
cdr3_nt: TGTGCCAGCAGCTTTACCCAAATTATAGCGGGGGGGGCCTACAATGAGCAGTTCTTC
cdr3_aa: CASSFTQIIAGGAYNEQFF